The sequence of this T cell receptor (beta chain) was determined in a study of beta chain features in type 1 diabetes. Study conclusions and caveats: VDJ junctions from type 1 diabetes patients carried fewer insertions and larger deletions. A greater similarity of naive, central memory and Treg TCRB repertoires was seen among patients than among healthy donors. Patients with Type 1 diabetes showed moderately but significantly shorter TCRB CDR3s in all four CD4+ subsets. PCR might pick shorter templates more often, in the same way for patients and controls.

Reverse transcription of all isolated RNA meant that expressed TCRB transcripts were sequenced. The assay was immunoSEQ multiplex PCR, and TCRdb's table has in-frame clones only and misses some. The data hold about 160,000 clones, with almost 65% observed a single time. The authors took one heparinised blood draw, averaging roughly 120 mL, from each donor. This clone was counted a few times. Antigen specificity is unknown. This CDR3 is built from 16 residues. The ends were cut back, 5 bases at V and 3 bases at J, with 20 bases in the middle. Germline V gene lookup returns CDR1 SGHVS and CDR2 FQNEAQ. This sequence was found in a young man with type 1 diabetes. This rearrangement joins TRBV7-8 to TRBJ2-7; perhaps TRBD1 as D (7 bases). The sample comprised naive CD4+ T cells from blood. The chain's CDR3 is CASSTGDLGVIYEQYF. The CDR3 nucleotides read TGTGCCAGCAGCACAGGGGACTTAGGTGTCATCTACGAGCAGTACTTC.